These T cell receptor beta chains were read from a single sample in a study of T-cell memory formation after mild COVID-19. TCRdb re-called the 5' RACE reads through MiXCR, storing one row per CDR3 protein. The sample holds 400,000 or so distinct CDR3 sequences, over 15% seen once. Sequenced sample: PBMCs or a T cell subset sorted from them (not recorded which). All receptors come from an adult woman who had mild COVID-19 (a few samples of this study predate the infection). Cell type and time point are not known. Both conserved end residues are part of each CDR3. A D gene is named only where the DNA matches it firmly. Clone size appears in some rows only: once, few, many, or a class for an expanded clone.

clone size,J gene,D gene,V gene,CDR3 DNA,CDR3 protein
few,TRBJ1-2,TRBD1,TRBV27,TGTGCCAGCAGTTTAAAGGGGACAGGGACCTATGGCTACACCTTC,CASSLKGTGTYGYTF
-,TRBJ2-7,TRBD2,TRBV6-5,TGTGCCAGCACCCCGCAATGGACTAGCTACGAGCAGTACTTC,CASTPQWTSYEQYF
few,TRBJ2-7,TRBD2,TRBV5-1,TGCGCCAGCCCAACATCCTATACTAGCGGATTCTCCTACGAGCAGTACTTC,CASPTSYTSGFSYEQYF
-,TRBJ2-1,TRBD2,TRBV5-1,TGCGCCAGCAGCCCGTACTGGGCGGGAGGAAGATGGTACAATGAGCAGTTCTTC,CASSPYWAGGRWYNEQFF
-,TRBJ1-2,-,TRBV6-5,TGTGCCAGCAGTTATGGGGACTATGGCTACACCTTC,CASSYGDYGYTF
few,TRBJ2-3,TRBD2,TRBV18,TGTGCCAGCTCAGCCTCTAGCGGGGGGACCACAGATACGCAGTATTTT,CASSASSGGTTDTQYF
-,TRBJ2-1,-,TRBV3-1,TGTGCCAGCAGCCAGGGGGACTCAACCTACAATGAGCAGTTCTTC,CASSQGDSTYNEQFF
few,TRBJ1-1,-,TRBV7-6,TGTGCCAGCAGCCCACGACAGATCACACAGAACACTGAAGCTTTCTTT,CASSPRQITQNTEAFF
-,TRBJ2-6,-,TRBV7-9,TGTGCCAGCAGCCCCAGGAACGGGGGAAAAGGGGCCAACGTCCTGACTTTC,CASSPRNGGKGANVLTF
-,TRBJ2-5,TRBD2,TRBV5-1,TGCGCCAGCAGCCTATTAGCGGGGGCCGAAGAGACCCAGTACTTC,CASSLLAGAEETQYF
-,TRBJ1-5,-,TRBV20-1,TGCAGTGCTAGACGTAATAGCAATCAGCCCCAGCATTTT,CSARRNSNQPQHF
few,TRBJ1-2,-,TRBV27,TGTGCCAGCAGTCCGAGTGGAACAGGCCAGGGATATGGCTACACCTTC,CASSPSGTGQGYGYTF
-,TRBJ2-3,-,TRBV12-3/TRBV12-4,TGTGCCAGCAGTTTAGGGGTTTTGGGGCGCCGAACTCCGACAGATACGCAGTATTTT,CASSLGVLGRRTPTDTQYF
-,TRBJ2-3,-,TRBV29-1,TGCAGCGTTGCGGGCCGAAGCCTGTCGGATACGCAGTATTTT,CSVAGRSLSDTQYF
-,TRBJ2-5,TRBD2,TRBV10-3,TGTGCCGCAAGCGGGGGATGGGAGACCCAGTACTTC,CAASGGWETQYF
-,TRBJ1-1,-,TRBV20-1,TGCAGTGCTGAGACGTTCGGGGGACTCGGGAGCACTGAAGCTTTCTTT,CSAETFGGLGSTEAFF
few,TRBJ2-7,TRBD1,TRBV24-1,TGTGCCACCAGTGATTCCGGGACAGGGGGCTACGAGCAGTACTTC,CATSDSGTGGYEQYF
medium-sized,TRBJ2-5,-,TRBV12-3/TRBV12-4,TGTGCCAGCGGGGCAGGAGGAGCATCGGCCCAGTACTTC,CASGAGGASAQYF
-,TRBJ2-7,-,TRBV5-1,TGCGCCAGCAGCCGACTGCCCGCGACGGAAGTTTTCTTC,CASSRLPATEVFF
-,TRBJ2-2,-,TRBV6-2/TRBV6-3,TGTGCCAGCAGTTATCTCCCGGGACTCAACACCGGGGAGCTGTTTTTT,CASSYLPGLNTGELFF
-,TRBJ2-3,-,TRBV7-7,TGTGCCAGCAGCTTACTAGAAACAGATACGCAGTATTTT,CASSLLETDTQYF
few,TRBJ2-5,TRBD2,TRBV29-1,TGCAGCGTCCGACGGGGCGGGGGGGCCCAAGAGACCCAGTACTTC,CSVRRGGGAQETQYF
few,TRBJ2-1,TRBD1,TRBV10-3,TGTGCCATCAGTGCGGACAGGGGTACAGGAAATGAGCAGTTCTTC,CAISADRGTGNEQFF
-,TRBJ2-7,-,TRBV19,TGTGCCAGTAGTATTGGTGGGGGCTCGCAGTACTTC,CASSIGGGSQYF
-,TRBJ1-3,-,TRBV6-5,TGTGCCAGCAGCGACTCGGGGGTCTCTGGAAACACCATATATTTT,CASSDSGVSGNTIYF
few,TRBJ1-1,-,TRBV29-1,TGCAGCGTCGGTAGTCGCGGTGAAGCTTTCTTT,CSVGSRGEAFF
-,TRBJ2-3,-,TRBV18,TGTGCCAGCTCACCAAAGGGATTACGAAGCACAGATACGCAGTATTTT,CASSPKGLRSTDTQYF
-,TRBJ2-1,-,TRBV2,TGTGCCAGCCAACGGGACTTAAGCTCCTACAATGAGCAGTTCTTC,CASQRDLSSYNEQFF
few,TRBJ2-3,-,TRBV12-3/TRBV12-4,TGTGCCAGCAGCCTTCTTTCAGATACGCAGTATTTT,CASSLLSDTQYF
-,TRBJ2-3,TRBD2,TRBV15,TGTGCCACCAGCAGGATTGGCGGGAGTATGACAGATACGCAGTATTTT,CATSRIGGSMTDTQYF
-,TRBJ2-7,-,TRBV29-1,TGCAGCGTCCGGGGGGCCCACCTATCTCGGGAGCAGTACTTC,CSVRGAHLSREQYF
once,TRBJ1-6,-,TRBV7-8,TGTGCCAGCGTATCGGCCGGGACACCGGATTCACCCCTCCACTTT,CASVSAGTPDSPLHF
-,TRBJ2-3,-,TRBV7-9,TGTGCCAGCAGCTTAGTTCTCGAGGAATCAGATACGCAGTATTTT,CASSLVLEESDTQYF
few,TRBJ2-7,TRBD2,TRBV7-2,TGTGCCAGCAGCTTAGCTGGGCCGGGACTAGCGGCTTCTAAATCCTACGAGCAGTACTTC,CASSLAGPGLAASKSYEQYF
-,TRBJ2-5,-,TRBV3-1,TGTGCCAGCAGCAGAGTGGGAGAGACCCAGTACTTC,CASSRVGETQYF
-,TRBJ2-7,TRBD1,TRBV6-2/TRBV6-3,TGTGCCAGCAGTAGACGACAGGGGACCTACGAGCAGTACTTC,CASSRRQGTYEQYF
-,TRBJ1-1,TRBD1,TRBV5-1,TGCGCCAGCAGCTTAGGCGACAGGGGGTACACTGAAGCTTTCTTT,CASSLGDRGYTEAFF
-,TRBJ2-1,TRBD1,TRBV18,TGTGCCAGCTCACCACCTGGGACAGGGATCAATGAGCAGTTCTTC,CASSPPGTGINEQFF
few,TRBJ2-1,-,TRBV29-1,TGCAGCGTTGAAGACGCTAGCGCCCCTGGGCAGTTCTTC,CSVEDASAPGQFF
-,TRBJ1-5,-,TRBV12-3/TRBV12-4,TGTGCCAGCAGTTTTGACAGTGTCAATCAGCCCCAGCATTTT,CASSFDSVNQPQHF
-,TRBJ2-7,TRBD2,TRBV7-6,TGTGCCAGCAGCCGGACTAGCGGGAACCCCTACGAGCAGTACTTC,CASSRTSGNPYEQYF
-,TRBJ2-6,-,TRBV5-1,TGCGCCAGCAGCTTTGTGGGCACGACGGCTGGGGCCAACGTCCTGACTTTC,CASSFVGTTAGANVLTF
-,TRBJ1-2,-,TRBV5-1,TGCGCCAGCAGCTTGAAAACATCCAGGGAGGGCTACTATGGCTACACCTTC,CASSLKTSREGYYGYTF
-,TRBJ1-2,-,TRBV4-1,TGCGCCAGCAGCCAAGAGGGGTTAGGGTTTGGCTACACCTTC,CASSQEGLGFGYTF
-,TRBJ2-7,TRBD2,TRBV6-5,TGTGCCAGCAGTTCCCGACTAGCGGGAATACCAAGGGGGGCCTACGAGCAGTACTTC,CASSSRLAGIPRGAYEQYF
-,TRBJ2-3,-,TRBV7-9,TGTGCCAGCAGCCCGAGGGGGGAATCGGCCATCGATACGCAGTATTTT,CASSPRGESAIDTQYF
once,TRBJ2-3,TRBD2,TRBV5-1,TGCGCCAGCAGCTTGGATGCTAGCGGGAGACCCTATAGCACAGATACGCAGTATTTT,CASSLDASGRPYSTDTQYF
few,TRBJ1-1,-,TRBV2,TGTGCCAGCAGTGAGGGTCAGGAAGCTTTCTTT,CASSEGQEAFF
few,TRBJ2-4,-,TRBV20-1,TGCAGTGCTAGAGATTGGGGACAAGGGTCCAAAAACATTCAGTACTTC,CSARDWGQGSKNIQYF
-,TRBJ2-1,TRBD1,TRBV7-9,TGTGCCAGCAGCACGACAGGGTCCTTCTACAATGAGCAGTTCTTC,CASSTTGSFYNEQFF
many,TRBJ2-4,TRBD2,TRBV3-1,TGTGCCAGCAGCCAGGGAGGGGACGCGGACATTCAGTACTTC,CASSQGGDADIQYF
-,TRBJ2-7,-,TRBV12-3/TRBV12-4,TGTGCCAGCAGTTTCAACAGGGAAGCGGACGAGCAGTACTTC,CASSFNREADEQYF